The next 23 T cell receptor beta chains were all read from a single sample in a study of T cells in Graves' hyperthyroidism and ophthalmopathy (dated by TCRdb to 2018 to 2020). Library preparation was by multiplex PCR. Sequencing was performed on an Illumina HiSeq 2000. The TCR beta CDR3 regions were amplified from RNA transcripts. The first round of RT-PCR for the TCR CDR3 was performed with the HTBI primer set and the Qiagen OneStep RT-PCR kit. Using fastp at Q25 and MiXCR, TCRdb reprocessed the public reads and kept productive beta chains. Each entry merges the rows of one CDR3 protein and shows their most common DNA and genes. Recorded for this sample are 450,000 to 600,000 distinct CDR3 sequences; around 13% of them occurred a single time. In total, the top ten clones hold approximately 15% of the sample. Specimen: blood. The receptors originated from a woman aged 40 to 50 with Graves' hyperthyroidism.

The chain couples TRBV20-1 to TRBJ1-2; D gene ambiguous. There are 14 residues in the CDR3. CDR1 DFQATT and CDR2 SNEGSKA come from the germline V gene (reference sequence). V dropped 0 bases and J dropped 4 bases, with 12 bases sitting between them. The CDR3 bases are TGCAGTGCTAGAGATTCCCCAGTTGGCTATGGCTACACCTTC. Translated, it gives CSARDSPVGYGYTF.

This clonotype was observed a few times. This chain connects TRBV20-1 to TRBJ1-5, with D possibly being TRBD1 (5 bases). Deletions cut 3 bases from V and 0 bases from J, with 12 bases between. This CDR3 comprises 15 residues. CDR1 DFQATT and CDR2 SNEGSKA come from the germline V gene (reference sequence). The CDR3 coding sequence is TGCAGTGCTAGGAAGGACACCCATAGCAATCAGCCCCAGCATTTT. The encoded protein is CSARKDTHSNQPQHF.

This sequence joins TRBV12-3 or TRBV12-4 and TRBJ2-1; a possible D gene is TRBD2 (6 bases). Trimming cost V 10 bases and J 5 bases, with 9 bases left between them. CDR3 size: 11 residues. The CDR3 DNA reads TGTGCCACGGGAGTAAACAATGAGCAGTTCTTC. Translating it yields CATGVNNEQFF.

The chain carries TRBV20-1 and TRBJ1-2, with D maybe TRBD1 (5 bases). Germline V lookup: CDR1 DFQATT, CDR2 SNEGSKA (reference sequence). V was pared by 0 bases and J by 7 bases, with 9 bases between. This CDR3 spans 12 amino acids. The CDR3 DNA reads as TGCAGTGCTAGAGATGCAGGGTTTGGCTACACCTTC. Protein sequence: CSARDAGFGYTF.

This clonotype was counted a few times. The chain joins TRBV12-3 or TRBV12-4 to TRBJ2-7; TRBD2 agrees at 8 bases. The CDR3 loop spans 15 amino acids. The V segment lost 6 bases and the J segment 0 bases; nucleotides outside the gene matches: 7. DNA of the CDR3: TGTGCCAGCAGCCCAAGCGGGAGCCCCTCCTACGAGCAGTACTTC. Protein product: CASSPSGSPSYEQYF.

The chain recombines TRBV7-3 with TRBJ2-1; 10 bases map to TRBD1. Germline assignment: CDR1 SGHTA and CDR2 FQGTGA. This CDR3 comprises 14 residues. The V gene end was trimmed by 6 bases and the J gene end by 10 bases; junction bases not matched to a gene: 9. Written as DNA, the CDR3 is TGTGCCAGCAGTACACGACAGGGGGCCGGGGAGCAGTTCTTC. Its protein product is CASSTRQGAGEQFF.

This clonotype has a handful of counts. The germline gene is not matched at one end of the junction; a read error may be the cause. The rearrangement uses TRBV7-2 and TRBJ1-2; D is possibly TRBD1 (6 bases). Looked up from germline, CDR1 is SGHTA and CDR2 is FQGNSA. This CDR3 has 14 residues. In DNA, the CDR3 is TGTGCCAGCAGGGGGGCCACCCCTAACTATAGCTACACCTTC. It translates to CASRGATPNYSYTF.

This clonotype appeared many times. The CDR3 here is CASRRTGGIMDNEQFF. Written as DNA, the CDR3 is TGTGCCAGCAGACGGACAGGGGGCATAATGGACAATGAGCAGTTCTTC. The gene calls are TRBV12-3 or TRBV12-4 and TRBJ2-1, with 11 bases identical to TRBD1. This CDR3 has 16 amino acids. Losses at the gene ends were 6 bases for V and 5 bases for J; bases not matched to a gene: 9.

This clonotype appeared a few times. The V and J genes are TRBV10-3 and TRBJ2-7, with 14 positions matching TRBD2. J was trimmed by 7 bases and V by 2 bases; bases with no gene match: 4. This CDR3 is built from 15 residues. Germline CDR1 is ENHRY and CDR2 is SYGVKD. In nucleotides, the CDR3 is TGTGCCATCAGTGAGCCGGGACTAGCGGGAGTAGAGCAGTACTTC. Amino acids: CAISEPGLAGVEQYF.

This clonotype was counted between two and nine times. J is TRBJ1-5 and V is TRBV19; the match to TRBD1 covers 7 bases. CDR1 LNHDA and CDR2 SQIVND come from the germline V gene (reference sequence). The CDR3 has 14 amino acids. V trimming: 6 bases; J trimming: 3 bases; junction bases outside the gene matches: 5. The CDR3 loop is CASRETGVNQPQHF. As DNA, the CDR3 is TGTGCCAGTAGGGAAACAGGGGTCAATCAGCCCCAGCATTTT.

This clonotype was detected many times. The chain combines TRBV30 with TRBJ2-1; 9 nucleotides line up with TRBD2. CDR1 and CDR2 (germline): GTSNPN, SVGIG (reference sequence). V was pared by 2 bases and J by 1 base, with 6 bases of the junction left unmatched. The CDR3 loop spans 16 amino acids. The CDR3 here is CAWSLMTSGSYNEQFF. CDR3 sequence (DNA): TGTGCCTGGAGTTTAATGACTAGCGGATCCTACAATGAGCAGTTCTTC.

V and J are TRBV6-1 and TRBJ2-1; D might be TRBD2 (6 bases). The CDR3 totals 16 residues. CDR1 is MNHNS, CDR2 SASEGT, per germline. V gave up 3 bases and J gave up 5 bases, with 17 bases separating them. The CDR3: CASSDFLTGGNNEQFF. The CDR3 bases are TGTGCCAGCAGTGACTTCCTAACCGGGGGTAACAATGAGCAGTTCTTC.

In its sample, this clonotype was seen many times. The chain links TRBV20-1 to TRBJ2-5, with D possibly matching TRBD1 (6 bases). V gave up 6 bases and J gave up 0 bases, with 20 bases separating them. The CDR3 is 16 residues long. Looked up from germline, CDR1 is DFQATT and CDR2 is SNEGSKA (reference sequence). In nucleotides, the CDR3 is TGCAGTGCCAACACAGGGAATAGGATTAACCAAGAGACCCAGTACTTC. It translates to CSANTGNRINQETQYF.

The sample holds a few counts of this clonotype. CDR3 loop: CATSDSNNYGYTF. CDR3 in DNA: TGTGCCACCAGTGATTCTAACAACTATGGCTACACCTTC. This chain links TRBV24-1 with TRBJ1-2; D not certain. The ends were cut back, 2 bases at V and 2 bases at J, with 5 bases in the middle. The CDR3 runs 13 residues. Germline V CDR1 and CDR2: KGHDR, SFDVKD.

The chain links TRBV5-1 to TRBJ2-2; D call uncertain. The CDR3 extends over 15 amino acids. V was clipped by 0 bases and J by 5 bases, with 11 bases between them. Germline V CDR1 and CDR2: SGHRS, YFSETQ. Here the CDR3 DNA reads TGCGCCAGCAGCTTGGTCCAACTGGGGACCGGGGAGCTGTTTTTT. This encodes CASSLVQLGTGELFF.

This clonotype has at least ten counts. The chain is built from TRBV10-1 and TRBJ2-3; no reliable D call. This CDR3 region has 15 residues. V was pared by 3 bases and J by 0 bases, with 10 bases between. The germline CDR1 and CDR2 sequences are WNHNN and SYGVQD (reference sequence). CDR3 protein: CASSEAGHSTDTQYF. The CDR3 DNA sequence: TGCGCCAGCAGTGAAGCCGGGCACAGCACAGATACGCAGTATTTT.

There are many counts of this clonotype. The gene calls are TRBV29-1 and TRBJ2-5, with D tentatively TRBD1 (6 bases). Germline values: CDR1 SQVTM, CDR2 ANQGSEA. The length of the CDR3 is 12 residues. Trimming shortened V by 7 bases and J by 1 base, and 10 bases separated the two germline ends. The CDR3 nucleotides read TGCAGCGCCATGGACAGCCAAGAGACCCAGTACTTC. Its translation: CSAMDSQETQYF.

This clonotype was recorded at least ten times. The chain links TRBV18 to TRBJ1-1; D is unresolved. This CDR3 region has 12 residues. Between the trimmed V and J ends, which lost 3 bases and 5 bases, there was a span of 7 bases. The germline V gene has CDR1 KGHSH and CDR2 LQKENI. The CDR3 region is CASSPRETEAFF. As DNA, the CDR3 is TGTGCCAGCTCACCGAGGGAAACTGAAGCTTTCTTT. Together with reference TRBV18 and TRBJ1-1, the CDR3 gives the full variable domain: NAGVMQNPRHLVRRRGQEARLRCSPMKGHSHVYWYRQLPEEGLKFMVYLQKENIIDESGMPKERFSAEFPKEGPSILRIQQVVRGDSAAYFCASSPRETEAFFGQGTRLTVV.

This clonotype came up many times. This chain links TRBV6-1 with TRBJ2-7; 7 bases agree with TRBD1. With V trimmed by 4 bases and J by 2 bases, 8 bases remained unmatched. The CDR3 has 15 residues. Germline assignment: CDR1 MNHNS and CDR2 SASEGT. The CDR3 bases are TGTGCCAGCAGTGGGAGACAGGGCCCTACCTACGAGCAGTACTTC. Its translation is CASSGRQGPTYEQYF.

This clonotype was seen many times. The V and J genes are TRBV28 and TRBJ2-4; 8 bases match TRBD1. Trimming at V came to 10 bases and at J to 0 bases, leaving 14 bases not matched to a gene. Per the germline V gene, CDR1 is MDHEN and CDR2 is SYDVKM. The CDR3 contains 17 residues. The chain's CDR3 is CATSMTGVVIAKNIQYF. CDR3 DNA sequence: TGTGCCACCTCCATGACAGGGGTTGTAATAGCCAAAAACATTCAGTACTTC.

This rearrangement joins TRBV7-2 to TRBJ1-3; tentatively, D is TRBD1 (6 bases). V dropped 5 bases and J dropped 0 bases, with 11 bases sitting between them. CDR1 SGHTA and CDR2 FQGNSA come from the germline V gene. This CDR3 region has 15 residues. The CDR3 reads CASSPYRDSGNTIYF. For the CDR3, the DNA is TGTGCCAGCAGCCCATACAGGGACTCTGGAAACACCATATATTTT.

Ten or more counts support this clonotype. The CDR3 sequence is CASRTTGAPYYEQYF. CDR3 nucleotides: TGCGCCAGCCGAACGACAGGGGCCCCCTACTACGAGCAGTACTTC. The V and J genes are TRBV5-1 and TRBJ2-7, with 8 bases lining up with TRBD1. The V gene's germline CDR1 is SGHRS and CDR2 YFSETQ. V shed 7 bases, J shed 3 bases, and the junction held 12 bases outside the gene matches. The CDR3 length is 15 residues.

The CDR3 bases are TGCGCCAGCAGCTTTGGTAGCGGGAGCTCCTACGAGCAGTACTTC. Protein sequence: CASSFGSGSSYEQYF. The V call is TRBV5-1, the J call TRBJ2-7; 9 positions match TRBD2. This CDR3 has 15 amino acids. Trimming at V came to 2 bases and at J to 0 bases, leaving 3 bases not matched to a gene. Germline V CDR1 and CDR2: SGHRS, YFSETQ.